This TCR beta chain was documented in a study of CD8 T cells in ankylosing spondylitis. Study results and limitations: Clones linked to disease were reported to show significant enrichment in matched ankylosing spondylitis synovial fluid.

In this sample, this clonotype turned up many times. The target antigen is unknown. The germline V gene has CDR1 SGHRS and CDR2 YFSETQ. The CDR3 spans 15 residues. Trimming left V 4 bases short and J 0 bases short, with 10 bases between. TCRdb re-called the 5' RACE reads with MiXCR, one entry per CDR3 protein. The sample has around 250,000 distinct CDR3 sequences; 9.5% to 12% are singletons. This receptor was taken from a male donor with ankylosing spondylitis or in good health (not recorded which). The sequenced material came from blood, either unsorted or a sorted T cell fraction (not recorded which). This sequence joins TRBV5-1 and TRBJ2-2; D is perhaps TRBD2 (6 bases). This chain's CDR3 is CASSRESSNTGELFF. As DNA, the CDR3 is TGCGCCAGCAGCCGGGAGTCTTCGAACACCGGGGAGCTGTTTTTT.